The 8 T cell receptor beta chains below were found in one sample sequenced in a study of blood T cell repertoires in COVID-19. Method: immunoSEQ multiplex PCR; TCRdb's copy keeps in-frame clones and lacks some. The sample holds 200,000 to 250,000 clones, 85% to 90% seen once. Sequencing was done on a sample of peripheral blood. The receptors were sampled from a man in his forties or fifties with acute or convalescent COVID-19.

CDR3 residues: CATAGTYNSPLHF. CDR3 nucleotide sequence: TGTGCCACAGCGGGGACGTATAATTCACCCCTCCACTTT. The V and J genes are TRBV11-2 and TRBJ1-6; a possible D gene is TRBD1 (5 bases). The CDR3 spans 13 residues. Per germline, CDR1 SGHAT and CDR2 FQNNGV. Trimming removed 10 bases from V and 4 bases from J, with 11 bases in between.

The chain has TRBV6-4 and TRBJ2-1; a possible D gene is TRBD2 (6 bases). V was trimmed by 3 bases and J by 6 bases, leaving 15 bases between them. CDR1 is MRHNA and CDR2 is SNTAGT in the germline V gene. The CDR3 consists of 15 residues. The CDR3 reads CASSEVEGISNEQFF. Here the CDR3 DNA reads TGTGCCAGCAGTGAGGTGGAGGGAATCTCCAATGAGCAGTTCTTC.

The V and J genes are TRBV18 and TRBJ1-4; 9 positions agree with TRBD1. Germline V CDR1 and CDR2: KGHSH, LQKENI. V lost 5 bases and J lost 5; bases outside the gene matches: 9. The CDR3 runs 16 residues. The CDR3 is CASSINPGQGNEKLFF. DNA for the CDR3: TGTGCCAGCTCAATTAATCCGGGACAGGGAAATGAAAAACTGTTTTTT.

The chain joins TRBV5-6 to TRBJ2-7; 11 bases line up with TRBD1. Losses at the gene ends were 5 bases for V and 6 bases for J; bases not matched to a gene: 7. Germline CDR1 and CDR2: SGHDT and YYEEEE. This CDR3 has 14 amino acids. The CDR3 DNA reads TGTGCCAGCAGAAGATGGACAGGGGGCTTCGAGCAGTACTTC. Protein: CASRRWTGGFEQYF.

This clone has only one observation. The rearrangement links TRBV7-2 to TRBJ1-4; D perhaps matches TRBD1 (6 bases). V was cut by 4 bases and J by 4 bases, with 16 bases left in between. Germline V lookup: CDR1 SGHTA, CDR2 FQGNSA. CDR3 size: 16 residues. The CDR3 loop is CASSSGSRTVNEKLFF. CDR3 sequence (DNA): TGTGCCAGCAGCTCTGGATCACGGACAGTTAATGAAAAACTGTTTTTT.

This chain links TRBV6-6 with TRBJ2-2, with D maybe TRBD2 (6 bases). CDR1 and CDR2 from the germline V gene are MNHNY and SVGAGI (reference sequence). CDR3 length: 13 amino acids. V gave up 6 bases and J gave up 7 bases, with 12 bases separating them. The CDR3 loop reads CASSPLGSGELFF. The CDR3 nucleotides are TGTGCCAGCAGCCCCCTCGGGAGCGGGGAGCTGTTTTTT.

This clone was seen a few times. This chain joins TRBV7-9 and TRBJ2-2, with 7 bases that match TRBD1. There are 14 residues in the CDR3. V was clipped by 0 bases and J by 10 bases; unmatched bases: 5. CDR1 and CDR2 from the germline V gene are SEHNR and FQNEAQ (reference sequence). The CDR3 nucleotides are TGTGCCAGCAGCTTAGCCGGTGACAGGGTGGAGCTGTTTTTT. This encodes CASSLAGDRVELFF. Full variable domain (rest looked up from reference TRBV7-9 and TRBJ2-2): DTGVSQNPRHKITKRGQNVTFRCDPISEHNRLYWYRQTLGQGPEFLTYFQNEAQLEKSRLLSDRFSAERPKGSFSTLEIQRTEQGDSAMYLCASSLAGDRVELFFGEGSRLTVL.

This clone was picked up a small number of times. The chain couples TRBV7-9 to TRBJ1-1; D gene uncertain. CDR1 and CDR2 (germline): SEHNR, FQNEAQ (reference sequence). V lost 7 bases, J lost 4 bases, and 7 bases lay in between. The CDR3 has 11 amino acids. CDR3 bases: TGTGCCAGCATGGGAGGCACTGAAGCTTTCTTT. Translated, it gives CASMGGTEAFF.